This TCR beta chain was recovered during a study of blood T cell repertoires in COVID-19. Some clones are missing from TCRdb's copy, which holds only in-frame ones; the method was immunoSEQ multiplex PCR. The sample carries around 250,000 clones, about 86% recorded once. This sequence was found in a man aged 50 to 59 with active or convalescent COVID-19. Source material: peripheral blood.

CDR3 sequence reads: CASSPDRGVVAGELFF. CDR3 bases: TGTGCCAGCTCACCTGACAGGGGGGTTGTCGCCGGGGAGCTGTTTTTT. The chain carries TRBV18 and TRBJ2-2; TRBD1 aligns across 9 bases. CDR3 length: 16 residues. CDR1 KGHSH and CDR2 LQKENI come from the germline V gene. Unmatched junction bases numbered 8, after V lost 3 bases and J lost 6 bases.